These T cell receptor beta chains were read from a single sample in a study of blood T cell repertoires in COVID-19. Profiled with immunoSEQ multiplex PCR; TCRdb holds only in-frame clones, not every one. The sample yields around 99,000 clones, under 90% seen once. Source material: peripheral blood. These receptor sequences come from a woman in her 50s with acute or convalescent COVID-19. Both conserved end residues are part of each CDR3. The order of the fields is CDR3 DNA, CDR3 protein, V gene, J gene, clone size, D gene. D genes are given only for firm matches. Clone size is stated in some rows and not others, as once, few, many or a class when expanded.

CDR3 DNA: TGTGCCACCAGTGAGCCAGGGGCGGGTAATCAGCCCCAGCATTTT
CDR3 protein: CATSEPGAGNQPQHF
V gene: TRBV24-1
J gene: TRBJ1-5
clone size: once
D gene: -

CDR3 DNA: TGTGCTAGTGGGTCAACAGGGCACGAGCAGTACTTC
CDR3 protein: CASGSTGHEQYF
V gene: TRBV12-5
J gene: TRBJ2-7
clone size: once
D gene: -

CDR3 DNA: TGCGCCAGCAGTGGAGTCTTGATTTCCACTGGAAACACCATATATTTT
CDR3 protein: CASSGVLISTGNTIYF
V gene: TRBV10-1
J gene: TRBJ1-3
clone size: -
D gene: -

CDR3 DNA: TGCGCCAGCAGCGTTATGTGGAACACTGAAGCTTTCTTT
CDR3 protein: CASSVMWNTEAFF
V gene: TRBV10-1
J gene: TRBJ1-1
clone size: -
D gene: -

CDR3 DNA: TGTGCCAGCAGCTTTCTAGCGGGGGTGAATGAGCAGTTCTTC
CDR3 protein: CASSFLAGVNEQFF
V gene: TRBV5-4
J gene: TRBJ2-1
clone size: -
D gene: TRBD2

CDR3 DNA: TGCGCCAGCAGCTTCGGGGCTAGCGGGGCTTACACAGATACGCAGTATTTT
CDR3 protein: CASSFGASGAYTDTQYF
V gene: TRBV5-1
J gene: TRBJ2-3
clone size: -
D gene: TRBD2

CDR3 DNA: TGTGCCAGCAGCCAAGGTCAGGGGGCGGGAAAAAAACTGTTTTTT
CDR3 protein: CASSQGQGAGKKLFF
V gene: TRBV3-1/TRBV3-2
J gene: TRBJ1-4
clone size: -
D gene: TRBD1

CDR3 DNA: TGCGCCAGCAGCTCGCAAACGGGGTACACTGAAGCTTTCTTT
CDR3 protein: CASSSQTGYTEAFF
V gene: TRBV5-1
J gene: TRBJ1-1
clone size: -
D gene: -

CDR3 DNA: TGTGCCAGCAGCTTGAGCGGGGGTAGCGGGGAGCTGTTTTTT
CDR3 protein: CASSLSGGSGELFF
V gene: TRBV5-4
J gene: TRBJ2-2
clone size: -
D gene: TRBD2

CDR3 DNA: TGCGCCAGCAGCTCTACAGGGCAGGGATATAATTCACCCCTCCACTTT
CDR3 protein: CASSSTGQGYNSPLHF
V gene: TRBV5-1
J gene: TRBJ1-6
clone size: few
D gene: -

CDR3 DNA: TGTGCCTGGAGTGATTCCGGGACAGGGGCCACAGATACGCAGTATTTT
CDR3 protein: CAWSDSGTGATDTQYF
V gene: TRBV30
J gene: TRBJ2-3
clone size: -
D gene: TRBD1

CDR3 DNA: TGTGCCAGCACTACACAGGGTCCCGGGGAGCTGTTTTTT
CDR3 protein: CASTTQGPGELFF
V gene: TRBV6-5
J gene: TRBJ2-2
clone size: -
D gene: -

CDR3 DNA: TGTGCCAGCAGCTTAGTCTTGGGAGGGCCCGGGACAGATACGCAGTATTTT
CDR3 protein: CASSLVLGGPGTDTQYF
V gene: TRBV7-9
J gene: TRBJ2-3
clone size: -
D gene: TRBD2

CDR3 DNA: TGTGCCAGCAGAGGACAGTATAATTCACCCCTCCACTTT
CDR3 protein: CASRGQYNSPLHF
V gene: TRBV3-1/TRBV3-2
J gene: TRBJ1-6
clone size: -
D gene: -

CDR3 DNA: TGCGCCAGCAGCCCCCTCCCGAGCGGGGGGGCACAAGAGACCCAGTACTTC
CDR3 protein: CASSPLPSGGAQETQYF
V gene: TRBV5-1
J gene: TRBJ2-5
clone size: -
D gene: TRBD2

CDR3 DNA: TGTGCCAGTAGAGGGGTCACAGATACGCAGTATTTT
CDR3 protein: CASRGVTDTQYF
V gene: TRBV19
J gene: TRBJ2-3
clone size: -
D gene: -

CDR3 DNA: TGTGCCAGCAGTCTGGGACAGCAATACGAGCAGTACTTC
CDR3 protein: CASSLGQQYEQYF
V gene: TRBV3-1/TRBV3-2
J gene: TRBJ2-7
clone size: -
D gene: TRBD1

CDR3 DNA: TGTGCCAGCAGCTTAGGGCCGGGGGGCGAGGGAGATACGCAGTATTTT
CDR3 protein: CASSLGPGGEGDTQYF
V gene: TRBV7-3
J gene: TRBJ2-3
clone size: -
D gene: -

CDR3 DNA: TGTGCCAGCAGCTTAGCGCTGAACGCACAGGGGGCGCTAGGTCAGCCCCAGCATTTT
CDR3 protein: CASSLALNAQGALGQPQHF
V gene: TRBV7-8
J gene: TRBJ1-5
clone size: -
D gene: TRBD1

CDR3 DNA: TGCGCCAGCAGCTACGGGGGGGACTTCTACGAGCAGTACTTC
CDR3 protein: CASSYGGDFYEQYF
V gene: TRBV5-1
J gene: TRBJ2-7
clone size: -
D gene: TRBD2

CDR3 DNA: TGTGCCAGCAGCTTGAATAGAGCCCGGGGACTGCGAACGGGGGAGCTGTTTTTT
CDR3 protein: CASSLNRARGLRTGELFF
V gene: TRBV5-6
J gene: TRBJ2-2
clone size: -
D gene: -

CDR3 DNA: TGTGCCAGCAGCCCGGACAGTTTATATGGCTACACCTTC
CDR3 protein: CASSPDSLYGYTF
V gene: TRBV2
J gene: TRBJ1-2
clone size: -
D gene: -

CDR3 DNA: TGTGCCAGCAGCTTACAGGGGGCTAGCACAGATACGCAGTATTTT
CDR3 protein: CASSLQGASTDTQYF
V gene: TRBV7-9
J gene: TRBJ2-3
clone size: once
D gene: TRBD1

CDR3 DNA: TGTGCCAGCAGTACAGGGACCGGAGAGACCCAGTACTTC
CDR3 protein: CASSTGTGETQYF
V gene: TRBV6-5
J gene: TRBJ2-5
clone size: -
D gene: -

CDR3 DNA: TGTGCCAGCAGCCCCTTCCGGAGCAGCGGGGGGAGGTACACTGAAGCTTTCTTT
CDR3 protein: CASSPFRSSGGRYTEAFF
V gene: TRBV7-2
J gene: TRBJ1-1
clone size: -
D gene: -

CDR3 DNA: TGTGCCAGCAGTTCCCTTAGCGGGGGCTCCTACGAGCAGTACTTC
CDR3 protein: CASSSLSGGSYEQYF
V gene: TRBV28
J gene: TRBJ2-7
clone size: -
D gene: TRBD2

CDR3 DNA: TGTGCCAGCTCACCAGTACAGGGGGAGAACTATGGCTACACCTTC
CDR3 protein: CASSPVQGENYGYTF
V gene: TRBV18
J gene: TRBJ1-2
clone size: -
D gene: TRBD1

CDR3 DNA: TGTGCCAGCAGCCCTGGGACTAGCGGGGGGGCCACAGATACGCAGTATTTT
CDR3 protein: CASSPGTSGGATDTQYF
V gene: TRBV4-2
J gene: TRBJ2-3
clone size: -
D gene: TRBD2

CDR3 DNA: TGTGCCAGCTCACTGGACAGAAACACCGGGGAGCTGTTTTTT
CDR3 protein: CASSLDRNTGELFF
V gene: TRBV18
J gene: TRBJ2-2
clone size: -
D gene: -

CDR3 DNA: TGTGCCAGCAGTTTACCCGCTACGGGACAAAGAAATTCACCCCTCCACTTT
CDR3 protein: CASSLPATGQRNSPLHF
V gene: TRBV28
J gene: TRBJ1-6
clone size: -
D gene: -

CDR3 DNA: TGCGCCAGTAAACGTCAGGGGCTTGGGGAGCAGTACTTC
CDR3 protein: CASKRQGLGEQYF
V gene: TRBV5-1
J gene: TRBJ2-7
clone size: -
D gene: -

CDR3 DNA: TGTGCCAGCTCCGGGACAGGCCTCTATGGCTACACCTTC
CDR3 protein: CASSGTGLYGYTF
V gene: TRBV9
J gene: TRBJ1-2
clone size: -
D gene: TRBD1

CDR3 DNA: TGTGCCAGCAACCCCCAACGGGGAACTGAAGCTTTCTTT
CDR3 protein: CASNPQRGTEAFF
V gene: TRBV6-6
J gene: TRBJ1-1
clone size: -
D gene: -

CDR3 DNA: TGCGCCAGCAGCAGGCAGGGCTCCTTAGGGGTAGCAGATACGCAGTATTTT
CDR3 protein: CASSRQGSLGVADTQYF
V gene: TRBV4-1
J gene: TRBJ2-3
clone size: few
D gene: -

CDR3 DNA: TGTGCCAGCAGCTTTAGGCCCGACAGAACTGAAGCTTTCTTT
CDR3 protein: CASSFRPDRTEAFF
V gene: TRBV7-2
J gene: TRBJ1-1
clone size: -
D gene: -

CDR3 DNA: TGTGCCAGCAGCTTTCGACAGGGCTCTAACTATGGCTACACCTTC
CDR3 protein: CASSFRQGSNYGYTF
V gene: TRBV9
J gene: TRBJ1-2
clone size: -
D gene: TRBD1

CDR3 DNA: TGTGCCAGCAGCTCCCTTCCAGATACGCAGTATTTT
CDR3 protein: CASSSLPDTQYF
V gene: TRBV11-2
J gene: TRBJ2-3
clone size: few
D gene: -

CDR3 DNA: TGTGCCACGAGGCAGGGGACAGGGGAACAGCCCCAGCATTTT
CDR3 protein: CATRQGTGEQPQHF
V gene: TRBV27
J gene: TRBJ1-5
clone size: -
D gene: TRBD1

CDR3 DNA: TGTGCCAGTAGTATAGTTCCCGACAGGACCAGGTACAATGAGCAGTTCTTC
CDR3 protein: CASSIVPDRTRYNEQFF
V gene: TRBV19
J gene: TRBJ2-1
clone size: -
D gene: -

CDR3 DNA: TGTGCCAGCAGCTCCCCGGGACAGGGGGCGAATACTGAAGCTTTCTTT
CDR3 protein: CASSSPGQGANTEAFF
V gene: TRBV5-4
J gene: TRBJ1-1
clone size: -
D gene: TRBD1

CDR3 DNA: TGTGCCAGCAGTCAGGGGGATGGGGTTGCAGATACGCAGTATTTT
CDR3 protein: CASSQGDGVADTQYF
V gene: TRBV6-2/TRBV6-3
J gene: TRBJ2-3
clone size: few
D gene: TRBD1

CDR3 DNA: TGTGCCAGCGGGGGGTTTCAGGTTCCCAACGAGCAGTACTTC
CDR3 protein: CASGGFQVPNEQYF
V gene: TRBV2
J gene: TRBJ2-7
clone size: -
D gene: -

CDR3 DNA: TGTGCCAGCAGCGGCCAGGGGGCGCGGGGAAACACCATATATTTT
CDR3 protein: CASSGQGARGNTIYF
V gene: TRBV9
J gene: TRBJ1-3
clone size: -
D gene: TRBD1

CDR3 DNA: TGTGCCAGCTTGAGGGGAGGGCTACTCTATGGCTACACCTTC
CDR3 protein: CASLRGGLLYGYTF
V gene: TRBV6-5
J gene: TRBJ1-2
clone size: -
D gene: -

CDR3 DNA: TGTGCCAGTAGAGAGGGACTTAAGACTGAAGCTTTCTTT
CDR3 protein: CASREGLKTEAFF
V gene: TRBV19
J gene: TRBJ1-1
clone size: -
D gene: -

CDR3 DNA: TGTGCCAGCAGCCAAGGGGGAGCGGTCTATGGCTACACCTTC
CDR3 protein: CASSQGGAVYGYTF
V gene: TRBV3-1/TRBV3-2
J gene: TRBJ1-2
clone size: -
D gene: -

CDR3 DNA: TGTGCCAGCAGGCCGGCGGGAGGAAACACTGAAGCTTTCTTT
CDR3 protein: CASRPAGGNTEAFF
V gene: TRBV13
J gene: TRBJ1-1
clone size: -
D gene: -

CDR3 DNA: TGTGCCAGCAGTCCTGATGGGGGCGCTCAGAACACCGGGGAGCTGTTTTTT
CDR3 protein: CASSPDGGAQNTGELFF
V gene: TRBV5-4
J gene: TRBJ2-2
clone size: -
D gene: -

CDR3 DNA: TGTGCCAGCAGCGTAGAGCAGGCCGGGGAGCTGTTTTTT
CDR3 protein: CASSVEQAGELFF
V gene: TRBV9
J gene: TRBJ2-2
clone size: -
D gene: -

CDR3 DNA: TGCGCCAGCAGCTTGGCACAGCTGCAAATGAACACTGAAGCTTTCTTT
CDR3 protein: CASSLAQLQMNTEAFF
V gene: TRBV5-1
J gene: TRBJ1-1
clone size: -
D gene: -

CDR3 DNA: TGTGCCAGCAGCGTAGAGGTCCGCGGAGATACGCAGTATTTT
CDR3 protein: CASSVEVRGDTQYF
V gene: TRBV9
J gene: TRBJ2-3
clone size: -
D gene: -

CDR3 DNA: TGTGCCAGCAGTGAAGGTACAGGAGCTTTCTTT
CDR3 protein: CASSEGTGAFF
V gene: TRBV2
J gene: TRBJ1-1
clone size: many
D gene: -

CDR3 DNA: TGTGCCACCAGTGATGAGAAAGAGACCCAGTACTTC
CDR3 protein: CATSDEKETQYF
V gene: TRBV24-1
J gene: TRBJ2-5
clone size: few
D gene: -

CDR3 DNA: TGCAGCGTTGAAGGGCTAGCGGGGGGGCTTACAGATACGCAGTATTTT
CDR3 protein: CSVEGLAGGLTDTQYF
V gene: TRBV29-1
J gene: TRBJ2-3
clone size: once
D gene: TRBD2

CDR3 DNA: TGTGCCAGCAGCTCGTTCTCCAGGGACACCTTCGGACGGAGAGCTTTCTTT
CDR3 protein: CASSSFSRDTFGRRAFF
V gene: TRBV5-4
J gene: TRBJ1-1
clone size: -
D gene: -

CDR3 DNA: TGCGCCAGCAGCTTCCGACAGAGCACAGATACGCAGTATTTT
CDR3 protein: CASSFRQSTDTQYF
V gene: TRBV5-1
J gene: TRBJ2-3
clone size: -
D gene: -

CDR3 DNA: TGTGCCAGTAGTACCCGGGGGGGTGATCAGCCCCAGCATTTT
CDR3 protein: CASSTRGGDQPQHF
V gene: TRBV19
J gene: TRBJ1-5
clone size: -
D gene: -

CDR3 DNA: TGTGCCAGCAGTGCGCCTAGCGGTTCCTTCTACAATGAGCAGTTCTTC
CDR3 protein: CASSAPSGSFYNEQFF
V gene: TRBV6-1
J gene: TRBJ2-1
clone size: -
D gene: TRBD2